The rows below give T cell receptor beta chains drawn from one sample of a study of blood T cells in healthy people across ages. Each CDR3 protein is one row after TCRdb ran MiXCR on the 5' RACE reads. The sample lists about 680,000 distinct CDR3 sequences; 45% to 50% were seen once. The sequencing sample was made of blood. The receptors here all came from a woman aged 55-69 years in good health. Both conserved end residues are part of each CDR3. D genes are given only for firm matches. Clone size is not always given. Where it is, it says once, few, many or a class for expanded clones.

j_call | v_call | clone_size | d_call | cdr3_aa | cdr3_nt
TRBJ1-2 | TRBV12-3/TRBV12-4 | . | . | CASSLRLVANYGYTF | TGTGCCAGCAGTTTAAGGCTGGTAGCTAACTATGGCTACACCTTC
TRBJ2-7 | TRBV28 | . | TRBD2 | CARDTLAGGREQYF | TGTGCCAGGGACACACTAGCGGGAGGGCGCGAGCAGTACTTC
TRBJ2-1 | TRBV20-1 | . | TRBD2 | CSAPTSGRVNEQFF | TGCAGTGCCCCGACTAGCGGGAGGGTTAATGAGCAGTTCTTC
TRBJ1-2 | TRBV2 | . | . | CASTRTEDYGYTF | TGTGCCAGCACCCGGACAGAAGACTATGGCTACACCTTC
TRBJ2-4 | TRBV29-1 | once | TRBD2 | CSVEGRGTSGRNIQYF | TGCAGCGTTGAAGGGAGGGGGACTAGCGGGAGAAACATTCAGTACTTC
TRBJ2-1 | TRBV27 | . | . | CASTTGGRASSEQFF | TGTGCCAGCACTACGGGGGGCAGAGCGTCATCCGAGCAGTTCTTC
TRBJ2-3 | TRBV9 | . | . | CASSVFSGTSTDTQYF | TGTGCCAGCAGCGTATTTAGCGGCACTAGCACAGATACGCAGTATTTT
TRBJ2-5 | TRBV7-9 | . | TRBD2 | CASSQGASGRGGETQYF | TGTGCCAGCAGCCAAGGTGCTAGCGGGAGGGGCGGTGAGACCCAGTACTTC
TRBJ1-5 | TRBV10-3 | . | . | CAISDSYSNQPQHF | TGTGCCATCAGTGACAGTTATAGCAATCAGCCCCAGCATTTT
TRBJ1-1 | TRBV28 | . | TRBD1 | CASSYQGQGAPEAFF | TGTGCCAGCAGTTACCAGGGACAGGGGGCTCCTGAAGCTTTCTTT
TRBJ2-1 | TRBV5-6 | . | . | CASSRTPNSYNEQFF | TGTGCCAGCAGCCGTACCCCGAACTCCTACAATGAGCAGTTCTTC
TRBJ2-3 | TRBV5-1 | . | TRBD1 | CASSLGQGMTQYF | TGCGCCAGCAGCCTGGGACAGGGTATGACGCAGTATTTT
TRBJ2-6 | TRBV20-1 | . | . | CSAIPIGRSGANVLTF | TGCAGTGCAATACCTATAGGGAGATCTGGGGCCAACGTCCTGACTTTC
TRBJ2-1 | TRBV27 | . | TRBD2 | CASSSIAGAPHNEQFF | TGTGCCAGCAGTTCTATAGCGGGAGCTCCCCACAATGAGCAGTTCTTC
TRBJ1-1 | TRBV4-1 | . | . | CARDMSGELDTEAFF | TGCGCCAGAGATATGTCAGGTGAGCTCGACACTGAAGCTTTCTTT
TRBJ2-1 | TRBV6-2/TRBV6-3 | . | . | CASSRIGSYNEQFF | TGTGCCAGCAGCCGCATAGGATCTTATAATGAGCAGTTCTTC
TRBJ2-7 | TRBV18 | few | . | CASSPPGTNGEQYF | TGTGCCAGCTCACCACCGGGTACCAACGGCGAGCAGTACTTC
TRBJ2-4 | TRBV27 | few | TRBD2 | CASSPLAGGPILDQYF | TGTGCCAGCAGTCCGCTAGCGGGAGGGCCCATTCTCGATCAGTACTTC
TRBJ1-6 | TRBV7-9 | . | TRBD1 | CASSLSLGQGQGSPLHF | TGTGCCAGCAGCTTAAGTTTGGGACAGGGGCAAGGATCACCCCTCCACTTT
TRBJ2-7 | TRBV28 | . | . | CASSIATYEQYF | TGTGCCAGCAGTATCGCGACCTACGAGCAGTACTTC
TRBJ2-4 | TRBV4-3 | . | TRBD2 | CASSPGLAGDKAKNIQYF | TGCGCCAGCAGCCCGGGACTAGCGGGAGATAAAGCCAAAAACATTCAGTACTTC
TRBJ1-5 | TRBV4-3 | few | . | CASSQDMDQPQHF | TGCGCCAGCAGCCAAGATATGGATCAGCCCCAGCATTTT
TRBJ2-3 | TRBV29-1 | many | TRBD2 | CSVEPAGGIADTQYF | TGCAGCGTTGAACCAGCGGGAGGGATCGCAGATACGCAGTATTTT
TRBJ1-1 | TRBV14 | . | TRBD1 | CASSTRQGGITEAFF | TGTGCCAGCAGCACCCGACAGGGGGGAATCACTGAAGCTTTCTTT
TRBJ1-2 | TRBV18 | . | TRBD1 | CASSPGTGADGYTF | TGTGCCAGCTCACCGGGAACAGGGGCGGATGGCTACACCTTC
TRBJ2-7 | TRBV6-5 | . | TRBD1 | CASSRAGTGNHEQYF | TGTGCCAGCAGTCGCGCCGGGACAGGGAACCACGAGCAGTACTTC
TRBJ2-7 | TRBV29-1 | few | TRBD2 | CSVATLLSGSYEQYF | TGCAGCGTTGCAACCCTCCTGAGCGGGAGCTACGAGCAGTACTTC
TRBJ2-1 | TRBV15 | once | TRBD2 | CATSRDKLAGTLNEQFF | TGTGCCACCAGCAGAGATAAGCTAGCGGGAACCTTAAATGAGCAGTTCTTC
TRBJ2-5 | TRBV4-3 | . | TRBD2 | CARSHVISGRGVTQYF | TGCGCCCGCAGCCACGTAATTAGCGGGAGAGGGGTGACCCAGTACTTC
TRBJ2-5 | TRBV6-2/TRBV6-3 | . | . | CASSNFAQETQYF | TGTGCCAGCAGTAACTTTGCGCAAGAGACCCAGTACTTC
TRBJ2-1 | TRBV14 | . | TRBD1 | CASRPTGGVYNEQFF | TGTGCCAGCAGGCCCACAGGGGGTGTCTACAATGAGCAGTTCTTC
TRBJ2-1 | TRBV4-2 | . | TRBD2 | CASSSGTSGTIEGDEQFF | TGTGCCAGCAGCTCCGGGACTAGCGGGACCATTGAGGGCGATGAGCAGTTCTTC
TRBJ1-2 | TRBV29-1 | . | TRBD1 | CSLSGDRVDGYTF | TGCAGCCTCAGTGGGGACAGGGTTGATGGCTACACCTTC
TRBJ2-1 | TRBV10-3 | . | TRBD2 | CAIRDGTSGSSKGIHNEQFF | TGTGCCATCAGGGATGGGACTAGCGGGAGTTCCAAGGGGATTCACAATGAGCAGTTCTTC
TRBJ2-2 | TRBV20-1 | . | TRBD2 | CSAPGTSGRIGGELFF | TGCAGTGCTCCCGGGACTAGCGGGAGAATCGGCGGGGAGCTGTTTTTT
TRBJ1-1 | TRBV7-2 | . | . | CASRPVGVNTEAFF | TGTGCCAGCCGCCCAGTGGGGGTGAACACTGAAGCTTTCTTT
TRBJ2-1 | TRBV24-1 | . | TRBD2 | CATSDFSGSSFEQFF | TGTGCCACCAGTGATTTTAGCGGGAGCTCCTTTGAGCAGTTCTTC
TRBJ2-5 | TRBV20-1 | many | . | CSAWGETQYF | TGCAGTGCTTGGGGTGAGACCCAGTACTTC
TRBJ1-1 | TRBV11-2 | . | TRBD1 | CASSLAGGHGEAFF | TGTGCCAGCAGCTTAGCAGGGGGCCACGGTGAAGCTTTCTTT
TRBJ1-4 | TRBV4-3 | few | . | CASSQAGTLGGEKLFF | TGCGCCAGCAGCCAAGCCGGGACACTTGGGGGTGAAAAACTGTTTTTT
TRBJ2-3 | TRBV9 | . | . | CASSPRPGTDTQYF | TGTGCCAGCAGCCCCCGCCCAGGCACAGATACGCAGTATTTT
TRBJ2-5 | TRBV20-1 | . | . | CSAGRRGKQETQYF | TGCAGTGCGGGGAGGCGGGGAAAGCAAGAGACCCAGTACTTC
TRBJ1-6 | TRBV10-3 | . | . | CAIGEGGSPLHF | TGTGCCATCGGGGAAGGGGGGTCACCCCTCCACTTT
TRBJ2-2 | TRBV20-1 | . | . | CSASPGGWVAGELFF | TGCAGTGCCTCCCCTGGGGGATGGGTTGCCGGGGAGCTGTTTTTT
TRBJ2-2 | TRBV9 | few | . | CASSVDSTGELFF | TGTGCCAGCAGCGTAGATTCGACCGGGGAGCTGTTTTTT
TRBJ2-7 | TRBV24-1 | . | TRBD2 | CATSDLAGGYEQYF | TGTGCCACCAGTGATTTAGCGGGGGGCTACGAGCAGTACTTC
TRBJ2-7 | TRBV10-3 | . | TRBD1 | CAISAGQGYEQYF | TGTGCCATCAGTGCCGGACAGGGCTACGAGCAGTACTTC
TRBJ2-3 | TRBV7-2 | . | . | CASSIKDYSGGPTDTQYF | TGTGCCAGCAGCATTAAGGACTACTCCGGGGGACCTACAGATACGCAGTATTTT
TRBJ2-1 | TRBV27 | . | TRBD2 | CASSPGTTDNEQFF | TGTGCCAGCAGTCCCGGGACTACCGACAATGAGCAGTTCTTC
TRBJ2-3 | TRBV6-5 | few | . | CASSYEGTQYF | TGTGCCAGCAGTTACGAGGGCACGCAGTATTTT
TRBJ1-1 | TRBV11-2 | . | TRBD1 | CASSSKTGKTEAFF | TGTGCCAGCAGCTCAAAGACAGGGAAAACTGAAGCTTTCTTT
TRBJ2-7 | TRBV7-2 | many | . | CASSLAGSYEQYF | TGTGCCAGCTCTCTGGCGGGGTCCTACGAGCAGTACTTC
TRBJ2-6 | TRBV9 | few | TRBD1 | CASSKGQALNVLTF | TGTGCCAGCAGCAAAGGACAGGCGCTCAACGTCCTGACTTTC
TRBJ2-1 | TRBV2 | . | . | CASTITGFNEQFF | TGTGCCAGCACTATTACAGGGTTCAATGAGCAGTTCTTC
TRBJ2-5 | TRBV3-1 | . | TRBD2 | CASKERAGEETQYF | TGTGCCAGCAAGGAGAGGGCGGGAGAAGAGACCCAGTACTTC